This TCR beta chain was sequenced during a study of cytomegalovirus exposure and HLA in healthy donors. Study results and caveats: In an earlier analysis, productive rearrangement rates for most beta V segments clustered near 87% or 30%.

Primers: 60 Vbeta forward and 13 Jbeta reverse. Original handling: Unique TCR beta chains totaled some 80 million in a later count, with around 12 million of them shared. Clones were read by immunoSEQ multiplex PCR, and TCRdb kept only the in-frame ones, dropping some. That table furnishes V, J and clone size, whereas the DNA furnished D and trimming. The sample has roughly 180,000 clones, about 83% seen once; the top ten hold around 5%. The CDR3 contains 16 residues. Germline-derived CDR1 and CDR2 are SNHLY and FYNNEI. V was shortened by 6 bases and J by 14 bases, with 26 bases between the two germline ends. Donors had nominal health at sampling but likely had unrecorded immune exposures. As for this clone: Its antigen is undetermined.

This chain uses TRBV2 with TRBJ1-6; D not certain. The clonotype was recovered from a girl aged 10-17 years in good health and CMV-seropositive. Sample: PBMCs. In nucleotides, the CDR3 is TGTGCCAGCAGACCTGACCTAGGTCGGACGGGGAGAGCCCTCCACTTT. This encodes CASRPDLGRTGRALHF.